A selection of T cell receptor beta chains follows, all from one sample in a study of technical replicates of blood from a few donors. Assay used: immunoSEQ multiplex PCR; TCRdb lists only in-frame clones, some missing. The repertoire holds about 76,000 clones, with 91% as singletons. The sample consisted of T cells isolated from PBMCs. Receptors originate from a human donor in good health. CDR3s include the opening cysteine and the closing phenylalanine or tryptophan. The order of the fields is clone size, J gene, D gene, V gene, CDR3 protein, CDR3 DNA. The D gene is left open where the match is weak. Some rows mark clone size as missing; the rest say once, few, many or name a class of expanded clone.

>-|TRBJ2-5|TRBD2|TRBV18
CASSHPGGKTQYF
TGTGCCAGCTCACACCCCGGGGGGAAGACCCAGTACTTC
>-|TRBJ2-1|-|TRBV2
CASSGGGGAYNEQFF
TGTGCCAGCAGTGGAGGGGGGGGAGCCTACAATGAGCAGTTCTTC
>once|TRBJ1-1|-|TRBV19
CAREGTRRSEAFF
TGTGCCAGGGAGGGCACACGGAGGTCTGAAGCTTTCTTT
>-|TRBJ1-2|-|TRBV5-5
CASSSGSVATGYTF
TGTGCCAGCAGCTCAGGGTCTGTGGCAACAGGCTACACCTTC
>-|TRBJ1-1|-|TRBV28
CASSDGTGGAEAFF
TGTGCCAGCAGTGACGGGACGGGAGGGGCTGAAGCTTTCTTT
>-|TRBJ2-1|TRBD2|TRBV10-1
CASSESGGIEQFF
TGCGCCAGCAGTGAGTCGGGGGGGATTGAGCAGTTCTTC
>once|TRBJ1-2|TRBD1|TRBV5-1
CASSEPGTGGYGYTF
TGCGCCAGCAGCGAGCCCGGGACAGGAGGCTATGGCTACACCTTC
>-|TRBJ1-2|TRBD1|TRBV7-8
CASSLDSGTGENGYTF
TGTGCCAGCAGCTTAGATTCCGGGACAGGGGAGAATGGCTACACCTTC
>-|TRBJ2-2|TRBD1|TRBV7-9
CASSQLPGQTNTGELFF
TGTGCCAGCAGCCAATTACCGGGACAGACCAACACCGGGGAGCTGTTTTTT
>-|TRBJ1-2|-|TRBV5-1
CASSLGQDSYGYTF
TGCGCCAGCAGCTTGGGACAGGATTCCTATGGCTACACCTTC
>-|TRBJ2-7|-|TRBV7-8
CASSLVSGSEQYF
TGTGCCAGCAGCCTAGTAAGCGGGTCCGAGCAGTACTTC
>-|TRBJ1-1|-|TRBV9
CASSVAVLEDTEAFF
TGTGCCAGCAGCGTAGCTGTCCTAGAAGACACTGAAGCTTTCTTT
>-|TRBJ1-1|TRBD1|TRBV4-1
CASSQDKGTAANTEAFF
TGCGCCAGCAGCCAAGATAAGGGGACAGCTGCCAACACTGAAGCTTTCTTT
>-|TRBJ1-6|-|TRBV2
CASEGDISPLHF
TGTGCCAGCGAGGGGGATATTTCACCCCTCCACTTT
>-|TRBJ2-1|-|TRBV27
CASRTTTSIYNEQFF
TGTGCCAGCAGGACCACTACTTCTATCTACAATGAGCAGTTCTTC
>-|TRBJ1-5|-|TRBV6-5
CASSQGNLQPQHF
TGTGCCAGCAGTCAGGGGAACCTTCAGCCCCAGCATTTT
>-|TRBJ2-1|-|TRBV6-6
CASTGVAGRVF
TGTGCCAGCACCGGGGTGGCCGGGCGGGTCTTC
>-|TRBJ2-1|-|TRBV7-9
CASSLLIGQFF
TGTGCCAGCAGCTTACTGATCGGGCAGTTCTTC
>few|TRBJ1-1|TRBD1|TRBV4-1
CASSQGTGALNTEAFF
TGCGCCAGCAGCCAAGGGACAGGGGCCTTGAACACTGAAGCTTTCTTT
>-|TRBJ1-5|-|TRBV10-3
CAISESGRGVLGNQPQHF
TGTGCCATCAGTGAGTCTGGGAGGGGTGTTCTTGGGAATCAGCCCCAGCATTTT
>-|TRBJ1-3|-|TRBV27
CASSLKGARLAPGNTIYF
TGTGCCAGCAGTTTAAAGGGAGCGCGGCTGGCCCCTGGAAACACCATATATTTT
>-|TRBJ1-1|-|TRBV5-1
CASSLGATEAFF
TGCGCCAGCAGCTTAGGAGCAACTGAAGCTTTCTTT
>once|TRBJ1-5|-|TRBV7-2
CASSPGQTNQPQHF
TGTGCCAGCAGCCCGGGACAAACCAATCAGCCCCAGCATTTT
>-|TRBJ1-1|-|TRBV7-6
CASTSEVLPKITEAFF
TGTGCCAGCACTTCGGAGGTCCTCCCAAAAATCACTGAAGCTTTCTTT
>-|TRBJ2-5|-|TRBV10-3
CAISEEGLLQETQYF
TGTGCCATCAGTGAGGAGGGACTCCTCCAAGAGACCCAGTACTTC
>-|TRBJ2-5|TRBD2|TRBV27
CASSLYVAGGPAGTQYF
TGTGCCAGCAGTTTATATGTAGCGGGAGGGCCGGCTGGGACCCAGTACTTC
>-|TRBJ1-2|-|TRBV2
CASSEEVTANGYTF
TGTGCCAGCAGTGAAGAGGTGACAGCCAATGGCTACACCTTC
>-|TRBJ1-1|-|TRBV5-5
CASSFAGGLAEAFF
TGTGCCAGCAGCTTCGCGGGGGGGCTCGCTGAAGCTTTCTTT
>-|TRBJ2-5|-|TRBV4-2
CASSQDRRETETQYF
TGTGCCAGCAGCCAAGATAGACGGGAAACGGAGACCCAGTACTTC
>-|TRBJ2-7|TRBD1|TRBV29-1
CSAEIDRGNEQYF
TGCAGCGCCGAGATCGACAGGGGTAACGAGCAGTACTTC
>-|TRBJ1-1|-|TRBV19
CASSIWQMNTEAFF
TGTGCCAGTAGTATTTGGCAAATGAACACTGAAGCTTTCTTT
>-|TRBJ2-6|-|TRBV14
CASSQETGFSGANVLTF
TGTGCCAGCAGCCAAGAGACAGGTTTTTCTGGGGCCAACGTCCTGACTTTC
>-|TRBJ1-2|-|TRBV19
CASSMTRIYGYTF
TGTGCCAGTAGTATGACGCGGATCTATGGCTACACCTTC
>-|TRBJ1-1|TRBD1|TRBV11-2
CASSLERLDRAEAFF
TGTGCCAGCAGCTTAGAACGGCTCGACAGGGCTGAAGCTTTCTTT
>-|TRBJ1-4|-|TRBV28
CASSNVRVSTNEKLFF
TGTGCCAGCAGTAATGTCCGGGTCTCAACTAATGAAAAACTGTTTTTT
>-|TRBJ2-7|TRBD1|TRBV7-9
CASRRDISGTGYRSYEQYF
TGTGCCAGCAGGAGGGATATCTCCGGGACAGGGTATAGGTCCTACGAGCAGTACTTC
>-|TRBJ1-2|-|TRBV6-5
CASSYLQTNPYGYTF
TGTGCCAGCAGTTACTTACAGACGAATCCTTATGGCTACACCTTC
>-|TRBJ1-2|-|TRBV12-5
CASGFSPGLASGYTF
TGTGCTAGTGGTTTCTCACCGGGACTTGCCTCTGGCTACACCTTC
>-|TRBJ2-7|TRBD1|TRBV6-5
CASRPGTGYEQYF
TGTGCCAGCAGACCCGGGACAGGCTACGAGCAGTACTTC
>-|TRBJ1-3|TRBD1|TRBV6-5
CASYRGPSSGNTIYF
TGTGCCAGCTACAGGGGGCCGAGCTCTGGAAACACCATATATTTT
>once|TRBJ2-5|-|TRBV5-6
CASSLLSGLPKAQYF
TGTGCCAGCAGCCTGCTAAGCGGACTGCCTAAGGCCCAGTACTTC
>-|TRBJ2-6|-|TRBV6-4
CASSTESGANVLTF
TGTGCCAGCAGTACAGAGTCTGGGGCCAACGTCCTGACTTTC
>-|TRBJ2-1|TRBD2|TRBV5-4
CASSLAGVSYNEQFF
TGTGCCAGCAGCTTAGCGGGAGTCAGCTACAATGAGCAGTTCTTC
>-|TRBJ2-7|-|TRBV5-1
CASRAGVGDMGYEQYF
TGCGCCAGCAGAGCAGGGGTGGGGGATATGGGCTACGAGCAGTACTTC
>-|TRBJ1-1|TRBD1|TRBV5-1
CASSVGQGAEAFF
TGCGCCAGCAGCGTCGGACAGGGGGCTGAAGCTTTCTTT
>-|TRBJ2-5|-|TRBV7-3
CASSLEGSPSETQYF
TGTGCCAGCAGCTTAGAGGGTAGTCCGTCGGAGACCCAGTACTTC
>-|TRBJ2-7|-|TRBV30
CNRGSTYEQYF
TGTAACCGGGGATCAACCTACGAGCAGTACTTC
>-|TRBJ2-7|TRBD1|TRBV7-6
CASRPNPGTGGYEQYF
TGTGCCAGCAGACCTAATCCCGGGACAGGGGGCTACGAGCAGTACTTC
>-|TRBJ1-2|TRBD1|TRBV28
CASSLGQGDYGYTF
TGTGCCAGCAGTTTGGGACAGGGAGACTATGGCTACACCTTC
>-|TRBJ1-5|-|TRBV21-1
CASSKVTGGPYSNQPQHF
TGTGCCAGCAGCAAGGTTACAGGGGGCCCATATAGCAATCAGCCCCAGCATTTT